This T cell receptor beta chain derives from a study of blood T cell repertoires in COVID-19. Data came from immunoSEQ multiplex PCR; TCRdb stores just in-frame clones and leaves some out. The sample includes approximately 72,000 clones, about nine tenths of them seen just once. The V and J ends lost 5 bases and 2 bases respectively, with 17 bases between them. Germline V gene lookup returns CDR1 SGHTA and CDR2 FQGNSA. The CDR3 totals 16 residues. The chain has TRBV7-2 and TRBJ2-3; tentatively, D is TRBD1 (8 bases). The sequence derives from a woman aged 55-69 years with acute or convalescent COVID-19. Sequenced sample: peripheral blood. CDR3 residues: CASSLQGGGFTDTQYF. The CDR3 DNA sequence: TGTGCCAGCAGCCTACAGGGGGGGGGCTTCACAGATACGCAGTATTTT. Together with reference TRBV7-2 and TRBJ2-3, the CDR3 gives the full variable domain: GAGVSQSPSNKVTEKGKDVELRCDPISGHTALYWYRQSLGQGLEFLIYFQGNSAPDKSGLPSDRFSAERTGGSVSTLTIQRTQQEDSAVYLCASSLQGGGFTDTQYFGPGTRLTVL.